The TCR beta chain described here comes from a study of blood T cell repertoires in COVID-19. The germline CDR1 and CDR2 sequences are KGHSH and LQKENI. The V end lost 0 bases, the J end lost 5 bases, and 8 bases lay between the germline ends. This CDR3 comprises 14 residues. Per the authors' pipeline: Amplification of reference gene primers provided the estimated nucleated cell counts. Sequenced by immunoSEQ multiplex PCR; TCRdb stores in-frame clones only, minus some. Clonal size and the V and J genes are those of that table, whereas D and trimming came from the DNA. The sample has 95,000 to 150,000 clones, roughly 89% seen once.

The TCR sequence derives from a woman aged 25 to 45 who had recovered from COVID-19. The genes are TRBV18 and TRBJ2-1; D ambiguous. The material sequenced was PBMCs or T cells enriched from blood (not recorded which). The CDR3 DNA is TGTGCCAGCTCACCACCAGTGCGGAACAATGAGCAGTTCTTC. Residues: CASSPPVRNNEQFF.